Reported below is one T cell receptor (beta chain). Its antigen is not identified. The CDR3 has 15 residues. Unmatched junction bases numbered 5, after V lost 5 bases and J lost 6 bases. CDR1 is SGHTA, CDR2 FQGNSA, per germline. This specimen belongs to a study of OX40 agonist ivuxolimab in advanced cancers. The overall study: The patients received ivuxolimab by intravenous route every 2 weeks at 0.01 to 10 mg/kg. Partial responses, seen in three patients, involved one hepatocellular carcinoma and two cutaneous melanomas. Study observations and caveats: Mean expanded clone counts were higher in CD8+ than CD4+ T cells.

Assay used: immunoSEQ multiplex PCR; TCRdb lists only in-frame clones, some missing. This sample has 130,000 or so clones, with around 93% found just once. J is TRBJ2-7 and V is TRBV7-2; 15 positions match TRBD2. The sequence derives from an adult with an advanced solid tumor such as melanoma, head and neck, liver or kidney cancer. The input for sequencing was CD4+ or CD8+ T cells sorted from blood, taken in a trial of the OX40 agonist ivuxolimab. The CDR3 DNA follows: TGTGCCAGCAGCCCAAAGGGACTAGCGGGGGGCGAGCAGTACTTC. Translation gives CASSPKGLAGGEQYF.